This is a list of T cell receptor beta chains from one sample in a study of OX40 agonist ivuxolimab in advanced cancers. Method: immunoSEQ multiplex PCR; TCRdb's copy keeps in-frame clones and lacks some. Here the sample spans some 78,000 clones, about 88% being singletons. Specimen: CD4+ or CD8+ T cells sorted from blood, collected in a trial of the OX40 agonist ivuxolimab. Receptors were obtained from an adult with an advanced solid tumor such as melanoma, head and neck, liver or kidney cancer. Both conserved end residues are part of each CDR3. Fields, in order: J gene, V gene, clone size, D gene, CDR3 length, CDR3 protein, CDR3 DNA. D genes are given only for firm matches. Only part of the rows carry a size: once, few, many, or a class if the clone is expanded.

TRBJ2-7 TRBV5-1 once - 16 CASSLEPADLSYEQYF TGCGCCAGCAGCTTGGAACCGGCGGACCTCTCCTACGAGCAGTACTTC
TRBJ2-4 TRBV5-1 - TRBD2 19 CASSLVPPMGGRDGNIQYF TGCGCCAGCAGCTTGGTGCCCCCCATGGGAGGGCGGGACGGAAACATTCAGTACTTC
TRBJ1-1 TRBV5-4 - - 12 CASSLVQGDAFF TGTGCCAGCAGCTTGGTACAGGGCGATGCTTTCTTT
TRBJ1-5 TRBV2 - - 14 CASSDQGIGQPQHF TGTGCCAGCAGTGACCAGGGGATTGGTCAGCCCCAGCATTTT
TRBJ2-2 TRBV19 - TRBD2 16 CASNGLAGVRSGELFF TGTGCCAGTAATGGGCTAGCGGGAGTAAGGTCCGGGGAGCTGTTTTTT
TRBJ2-7 TRBV4-2 - TRBD1 15 CASSQVRGTGVEQYF TGTGCCAGCAGCCAAGTTCGTGGAACAGGGGTCGAGCAGTACTTC
TRBJ1-5 TRBV7-2 - - 13 CASSRGQPQPQHF TGTGCCAGCAGCCGTGGACAGCCTCAGCCCCAGCATTTT
TRBJ2-7 TRBV12-5 - - 13 CASGPTQGSEQYF TGTGCTAGTGGTCCTACCCAGGGGAGCGAGCAGTACTTC
TRBJ1-1 TRBV6-1 - - 13 CASSDPGWAEAFF TGTGCCAGCAGTGATCCAGGGTGGGCTGAAGCTTTCTTT
TRBJ2-5 TRBV11-2 - TRBD2 15 CASSLRGDRRETQYF TGTGCCAGCAGCTTACGGGGGGATAGACGGGAGACCCAGTACTTC
TRBJ2-7 TRBV27 - TRBD1 14 CASSSDRGRREQYF TGTGCCAGCAGTTCCGACAGGGGGCGCAGAGAGCAGTACTTC
TRBJ1-6 TRBV6-5 - TRBD1 14 CASRTTGHNSPLHF TGTGCCAGCAGGACGACAGGGCATAATTCACCCCTCCACTTT
TRBJ2-7 TRBV5-4 - TRBD1 12 CASSGTGVEQYF TGTGCCAGCAGTGGGACAGGGGTCGAGCAGTACTTC
TRBJ2-7 TRBV18 - - 15 CASSPQLSTPHEQYF TGTGCCAGCTCACCACAGTTGTCTACCCCCCACGAGCAGTACTTC
TRBJ1-1 TRBV19 - TRBD1 13 CASSRDRDTEAFF TGTGCCAGTAGTCGGGACAGGGACACTGAAGCTTTCTTT
TRBJ1-2 TRBV2 - TRBD1 13 CASSTTGNYGYTF TGTGCCAGCAGTACGACAGGGAACTATGGCTACACCTTC
TRBJ1-6 TRBV7-2 - TRBD1 15 CASSFRDRLNSPLHF TGTGCCAGCAGCTTCCGGGACAGGCTCAATTCACCCCTCCACTTT
TRBJ1-4 TRBV5-1 - - 14 CASSGRSTNEKLFF TGCGCCAGCAGCGGACGGTCAACTAATGAAAAACTGTTTTTT
TRBJ2-7 TRBV18 - TRBD1 14 CASSPRQGPYEQYF TGTGCCAGCTCACCCCGACAGGGGCCCTACGAGCAGTACTTC
TRBJ2-7 TRBV7-6 - - 14 CASSLGATKYEQYF TGTGCCAGCAGCTTAGGGGCCACTAAGTACGAGCAGTACTTC
TRBJ2-7 TRBV7-9 few - 12 CASSFGYREQYF TGTGCCAGCAGCTTTGGATACCGGGAGCAGTACTTC
TRBJ2-1 TRBV11-1 - TRBD1 13 CASSLAGGDEQFF TGTGCCAGCAGCTTAGCAGGGGGCGACGAGCAGTTCTTC
TRBJ2-3 TRBV6-1 - TRBD2 15 CATWTSGGASDTQYF TGTGCCACTTGGACTAGCGGGGGGGCGTCAGATACGCAGTATTTT
TRBJ1-2 TRBV4-1 - - 13 CASSQVFLDGYTF TGCGCCAGCAGCCAAGTCTTTCTAGATGGCTACACCTTC
TRBJ1-1 TRBV6-4 - - 13 CASSDSWGQGTFF -
TRBJ1-4 TRBV6-5 - - 13 CASSSGVVEKLFF TGTGCCAGCAGTTCTGGGGTCGTTGAAAAACTGTTTTTT
TRBJ2-5 TRBV5-4 - - 13 CASSFVGVETQYF TGTGCCAGCAGCTTTGTAGGGGTCGAGACCCAGTACTTC
TRBJ2-3 TRBV6-4 - - 13 CASSDSGGDTQYF TGTGCCAGCAGTGACTCGGGGGGTGATACGCAGTATTTT
TRBJ2-7 TRBV28 - - 11 CASITTYEQYF TGTGCCAGTATCACCACCTACGAGCAGTACTTC
TRBJ2-3 TRBV2 - - 11 CASSSTDTQYF TGTGCCAGCAGCAGCACAGATACGCAGTATTTT
TRBJ1-1 TRBV6-5 - - 11 CASSYLGQAFF TGTGCCAGCAGTTACCTGGGGCAAGCTTTCTTT
TRBJ1-1 TRBV6-1 few TRBD1 15 CASSPRGQGTRGAFF TGTGCCAGCAGCCCCCGAGGACAGGGGACCCGCGGCGCTTTCTTT
TRBJ2-7 TRBV20-1 - - 11 CSARVMYEQYF TGCAGTGCTAGAGTCATGTACGAGCAGTACTTC